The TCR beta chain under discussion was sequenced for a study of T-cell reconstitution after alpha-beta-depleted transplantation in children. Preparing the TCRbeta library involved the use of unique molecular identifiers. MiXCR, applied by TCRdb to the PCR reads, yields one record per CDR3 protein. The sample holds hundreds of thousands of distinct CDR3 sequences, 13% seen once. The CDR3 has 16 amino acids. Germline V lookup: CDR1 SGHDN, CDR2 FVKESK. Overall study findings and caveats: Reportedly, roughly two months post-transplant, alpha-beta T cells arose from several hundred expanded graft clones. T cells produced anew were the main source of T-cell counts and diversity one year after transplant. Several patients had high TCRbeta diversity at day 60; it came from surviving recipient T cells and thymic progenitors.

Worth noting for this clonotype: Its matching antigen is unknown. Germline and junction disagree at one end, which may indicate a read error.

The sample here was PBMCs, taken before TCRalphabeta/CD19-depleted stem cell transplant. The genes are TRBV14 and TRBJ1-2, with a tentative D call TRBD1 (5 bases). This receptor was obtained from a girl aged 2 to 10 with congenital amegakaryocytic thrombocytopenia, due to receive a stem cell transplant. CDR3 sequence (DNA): TGTGCCAGCAGTCAAGGAACCCCCGCACAGGTGTGGGGCTACACCTTC. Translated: CASSQGTPAQVWGYTF.